These 17 T cell receptor beta chains share one sample of origin, sequenced in a study of metastatic and nonmetastatic thyroid tumors. From the PCR reads, TCRdb re-called clones with MiXCR. This sample yields over 35,000 clones, of which approximately 12% are seen a single time; 8% to 10% belongs to the top ten. Until they underwent thyroid surgery, no patient had received any treatment. Sequenced sample: blood. All receptors derive from a female donor with papillary thyroid cancer or a benign thyroid nodule (not recorded which). Some clones in this sample may be carry-over from other donors' samples.

A few counts support this clone. This chain connects TRBV6-2 or TRBV6-3 to TRBJ2-3; no reliable D call. V lost 0 bases, J lost 3 bases, and 7 bases lay in between. CDR3 length equals 14 residues. Germline loops: CDR1 MNHEY, CDR2 SVGEGT. The DNA for the CDR3 is TGTGCCAGCAGTTACTCGATACTAACAGATACGCAGTATTTT. This translates into CASSYSILTDTQYF.

This clone was seen at least ten times. The chain combines TRBV6-1 with TRBJ1-4, with D unresolved. The V end lost 7 bases, the J end lost 4 bases, and 13 bases lay between the germline ends. Germline assignment: CDR1 MNHNS and CDR2 SASEGT. The length of the CDR3 is 14 residues. The CDR3 protein is CASTPTANNEKLFF. The CDR3 region has the DNA TGTGCCAGCACCCCGACGGCGAATAATGAAAAACTGTTTTTT.

The V and J genes are TRBV11-2 and TRBJ2-1; TRBD2 agrees at 12 bases. After removal of 0 bases from V and 4 bases from J, the junction contained 13 bases not matched to a gene. The CDR3 runs 20 residues. Germline lookup yields CDR1 SGHAT and CDR2 FQNNGV. CDR3 in DNA: TGTGCCAGCAGCTTAGAGATTTTGGCTAGCGGGAGGGCCGGGTACAATGAGCAGTTCTTC. As protein: CASSLEILASGRAGYNEQFF.

This clone has at least ten counts. The chain is built from TRBV6-2 or TRBV6-3 and TRBJ2-7; 7 bases are a match to TRBD1. The V gene's germline CDR1 is MNHEY and CDR2 SVGEGT. CDR3 length equals 17 residues. V lost 7 bases, J lost 3 bases, and 18 bases stayed unmatched. In nucleotides, the CDR3 is TGTGCCAGCACCCTAGACGGGACAGATCATTTTGGCTACGAGCAGTACTTC. The encoded protein is CASTLDGTDHFGYEQYF.

This clone was seen many times. The chain employs TRBV4-1 and TRBJ2-2; 7 nucleotides line up with TRBD1. The CDR3 totals 14 residues. Germline-derived CDR1 and CDR2 are MGHRA and YSYEKL. Trimming cost V 0 bases and J 5 bases; bases outside gene matches: 0. This CDR3 reads CASSQEDRTGELFF. DNA for the CDR3: TGCGCCAGCAGCCAAGAGGACAGGACCGGGGAGCTGTTTTTT.

This clone was counted a few times. The chain combines TRBV24-1 with TRBJ1-2; 10 nucleotides align to TRBD1. V lost 3 bases to trimming and J lost 8 bases; unmatched junction nucleotides: 5. Germline V CDR1 and CDR2: KGHDR, SFDVKD. CDR3 length: 14 residues. The CDR3 nucleotides are TGTGCCACCAGTGATGTGGGACAGGGGAACGGCTACACCTTC. Translating gives CATSDVGQGNGYTF.

At least ten counts were recorded for this clone. The chain uses TRBV11-2 and TRBJ2-6; D not resolved. Trimming removed 1 base from V and 4 bases from J, with 8 bases in between. The CDR3 loop spans 15 amino acids. Germline V gives CDR1 SGHAT, CDR2 FQNNGV. CDR3 in amino acids: CASSLGARGANVLTF. The CDR3 DNA sequence: TGTGCCAGCAGCTTAGGGGCGCGGGGGGCCAACGTCCTGACTTTC.

The CDR3 spells CAWSPGVGPNEQFF. The CDR3 DNA reads as TGTGCCTGGAGTCCGGGGGTTGGGCCCAATGAGCAGTTCTTC. The rearrangement links TRBV30 to TRBJ2-1; TRBD2 is a possible D gene (6 bases). V was cut by 2 bases and J by 6 bases, with 14 bases left in between. Germline loops: CDR1 GTSNPN, CDR2 SVGIG (reference sequence). The CDR3 length is 14 residues. Together with reference TRBV30 and TRBJ2-1, the CDR3 gives the full variable domain: SQTIHQWPATLVQPVGSPLSLECTVEGTSNPNLYWYRQAAGRGLQLLFYSVGIGQISSEVPQNLSASRPQDRQFILSSKKLLLSDSGFYLCAWSPGVGPNEQFFGPGTRLTVL.

Sample share makes this clone medium-sized. The J gene is TRBJ2-5, the V gene TRBV6-1; TRBD1 matches 9 bases. The CDR3 extends over 16 amino acids. The ends lost 6 bases at V and 4 bases at J; junction bases unmatched: 12. Germline V gives CDR1 MNHNS, CDR2 SASEGT. Here the CDR3 reads CASSPHQGQGRETQYF. Here the CDR3 DNA reads TGTGCCAGCAGCCCACACCAGGGACAGGGAAGAGAGACCCAGTACTTC.

This clone was counted ten times or more. CDR3: CASSYRLAGSDTQYF. The CDR3 DNA sequence: TGTGCCAGCAGTTACCGACTAGCGGGCTCAGATACGCAGTATTTT. The chain employs TRBV6-6 and TRBJ2-3, with TRBD2 identical over 10 bases. Germline CDR1 and CDR2: MNHNY and SVGAGI (reference sequence). J gave up 4 bases and V 2 bases, and 3 bases lay outside the gene matches. CDR3 length: 15 amino acids.

By share of the sample, this clone is medium-sized. Other DNA sequences in this specimen translate into the identical CDR3. This chain connects TRBV28 to TRBJ2-2; either TRBD1 or TRBD2 may fit D (7 bases each). V was trimmed by 4 bases and J by 7 bases, leaving 16 bases between them. This CDR3 is 15 amino acids long. Germline V gene sequence: CDR1 MDHEN, CDR2 SYDVKM. CDR3 amino acids: CASSSHQGGGGELFF. CDR3 coding DNA: TGTGCCAGCAGTTCCCACCAGGGGGGGGGCGGGGAGCTGTTTTTT.

On this clone itself: A much more abundant neighbour one base away suggests this may be a read error. This sequence joins TRBV5-4 and TRBJ2-7, with D uncertain. The germline gives CDR1 SGHNT, CDR2 YYREEE (reference sequence). Trimming took off 0 bases at V and 1 base at J, with 5 bases between the two ends. The CDR3 consists of 13 residues. CDR3 residues: CASSLGSSYEQYF. CDR3 in DNA: TGTGCCAGCAGCTTGGGCTCGTCCTACGAGCAGTACTTC.

A remark on this clone: A much larger clone lies a single base off, so this may be a read error. The CDR3 DNA reads TGCAGCGCTACAGGGAGCGGATCCTACGAGCAGTACTTC. Its protein is CSATGSGSYEQYF. This chain joins TRBV29-1 and TRBJ2-7; maybe TRBD1 (6 bases). The CDR3 has 13 amino acids. V shed 7 bases and J shed 1 base, with 14 bases lying between them. The germline gives CDR1 SQVTM, CDR2 ANQGSEA.

This clone was seen repeatedly, ten times or more. The chain uses TRBV19 and TRBJ1-1; D uncertain. This CDR3 contains 12 residues. From germline, CDR1 is LNHDA and CDR2 SQIVND (reference sequence). The V and J ends lost 9 bases and 5 bases respectively, with 13 bases between them. The CDR3 coding sequence is TGTGCCAGCGGCTCCGGAATGACTGAAGCTTTCTTT. This encodes CASGSGMTEAFF. The variable domain in full, completed from reference TRBV19 and TRBJ1-1, reads DGGITQSPKYLFRKEGQNVTLSCEQNLNHDAMYWYRQDPGQGLRLIYYSQIVNDFQKGDIAEGYSVSREKKESFPLTVTSAQKNPTAFYLCASGSGMTEAFFGQGTRLTVV.

The chain couples TRBV12-3 or TRBV12-4 to TRBJ1-2; 9 bases fit TRBD1. CDR3 length: 14 residues. The V and J ends lost 5 bases and 5 bases, in that order; junction bases with no gene match: 6. DNA for the CDR3: TGTGCCAGCAGTACTGGACAGGGGACTTATGGCTACACCTTC. Its translation is CASSTGQGTYGYTF.

There are many counts of this clone. The chain joins TRBV20-1 to TRBJ2-7; 8 nucleotides line up with TRBD1. Germline V gene lookup returns CDR1 DFQATT and CDR2 SNEGSKA (reference sequence). This CDR3 region has 19 residues. J was trimmed by 2 bases and V by 0 bases; bases with no gene match: 18. CDR3 DNA: TGCAGTGCTAGAGACCTAGATCTTCGCGGACAGGGAGAGCCCTACGAGCAGTACTTC. This encodes CSARDLDLRGQGEPYEQYF.

This clone was recorded many times. V usage is TRBV5-5 and J usage is TRBJ2-1; TRBD2 matches at 7 bases. The CDR3 length is 14 residues. CDR1 and CDR2 from the germline V gene are SGHKS and YYEKEE (reference sequence). The junction had 5 bases not matched to a gene; V was cut back by 0 bases and J by 8 bases. Here the CDR3 DNA reads TGTGCCAGCAGCTTGGGACTAGCAGGCTATGAGCAGTTCTTC. Translating gives CASSLGLAGYEQFF.